This T cell receptor beta chain emerged from a study of T cells in Graves' hyperthyroidism and ophthalmopathy. Whole-study context: Peripheral blood was collected at initial diagnosis, before any treatment.

Trimming took off 3 bases at V and 3 bases at J, with 14 bases between the two ends. The CDR3 consists of 15 residues. CDR1 is LGHDT and CDR2 is YNNKEL in the germline V gene (reference sequence). TCR beta CDR3 sequences were amplified from RNA transcripts. The study used the HTBI primer set for a first-round RT-PCR of the TCR CDR3. Each CDR3 protein gets one entry after TCRdb re-called the multiplex PCR reads with MiXCR. Seen here are 500,000 to 750,000 distinct CDR3 sequences, about 15% observed once, and the top ten hold around 7.5%. Diagnosis rested on symptoms, serum thyroxine and TRAb, thyroid ultrasound, and orbital computed tomography.

This receptor was obtained from a woman aged 25 to 39 with Graves' hyperthyroidism. What was sequenced was blood. The chain has TRBV3-1 and TRBJ1-1, with D unclear. CDR3 amino acids: CASSHWFGSDTEAFF. The CDR3 DNA follows: TGTGCCAGCAGCCACTGGTTTGGTTCGGACACTGAAGCTTTCTTT. Combining the CDR3 with reference TRBV3-1 and TRBJ1-1 gives the whole variable domain DTAVSQTPKYLVTQMGNDKSIKCEQNLGHDTMYWYKQDSKKFLKIMFSYNNKELIINETVPNRFSPKSPDKAHLNLHINSLELGDSAVYFCASSHWFGSDTEAFFGQGTRLTVV.